The clone carrying this T cell receptor (beta chain) was seen repeatedly, ten times or more. Germline V gives CDR1 MNHEY, CDR2 SVGAGI. The CDR3 extends over 15 amino acids. Trimming stripped 4 bases from V and 8 bases from J, with 17 bases between. Library preparation (for TCRbeta) was performed with unique molecular identifiers. TCRdb recomputed calls from the PCR reads with MiXCR, one row per CDR3 protein. The sample yields 200,000 to 250,000 distinct CDR3 sequences, approximately 11% seen once. This sample was taken from a study of T-cell reconstitution after alpha-beta-depleted transplantation in children.

This chain links TRBV6-5 with TRBJ1-4, with a possible D match to TRBD1 (6 bases). This clonotype originated in a child less than two years old with acute myeloid leukemia, due to receive a stem cell transplant. Here the sequenced sample was PBMCs, taken before TCRalphabeta/CD19-depleted stem cell transplant. CDR3 loop: CASSSREQGREKLFF. CDR3 sequence (DNA): TGTGCCAGCAGTTCCCGGGAACAGGGAAGGGAAAAACTGTTTTTT.